This T cell receptor (beta chain) was documented in a study of shared clonotypes between healthy human individuals (dated by TCRdb to about 2020). For the study in its entirety: Two women and a few men aged 18 to 49 years were included in the cohort. Between about 0.94 and 8.9 billion PBMCs per donor were obtained by leukapheresis. Different laboratories and diverse techniques were used to prepare libraries and sequence TCR repertoires, to increase sequencing depth and limit assay-specific biases. For each donor, three plates each were used for CD4 naive and CD4 memory, two plates were used for CD8 naive, and one plate was used for CD8 memory. To estimate repertoire size and how much clonotypes are shared between individuals, the study performed deep sequencing of blood TCR repertoires from roughly five healthy adults. What the work shows at the level of the full study, not this receptor alone: Sampling was restricted to blood, and TCR repertoires in tissues likely differ from the TCR repertoires found in blood. Compared with non-shared clonotypes, clonotypes shared by all four sorted-subset donors had higher generation probabilities. Sharing across a few donors was observed for 4.5% to 6.5% of naive CD4, about 3.2% of naive CD8, 2% to 2.5% of memory CD4, and roughly 0.4% of memory CD8 clonotypes. Estimated clonotype richness was generally larger for naive than for memory subsets. Based on pairwise subsampling, the degree of clonotype sharing among donors was expected to be affected by sequencing depth. The genetic and exposure-history diversity represented was limited by the small number of donors. Rarefaction of sorted-subset datasets indicated incomplete sequencing despite the large sequencing depth.

The CDR3, from cysteine to phenylalanine, totals 15 residues. The sequence is cut down to CDR3 DNA, 45 bases in frame from base 1. Relative to germline, V is missing 7 bases and J is missing 3 bases, with 6 bases of the junction outside any gene match. For CDR1 and CDR2, the germline V gene lists MNHNS and SASEGT. This clone was recorded once. This clone's antigen is unknown. No base qualities exist here, and no much larger clone lies one base off it. The donors were healthy, HIV-negative adults with no recently reported acute infections or vaccinations. Only Caucasian adults living in Nashville, Tennessee, USA were represented among the donors. CD4+ T cells were enriched by magnetic negative selection, after which naive cells were positively selected on CD45RA and the negative fraction was taken as the memory subset. After blood collection by leukapheresis, PBMCs were isolated using Ficoll-Histopaque density gradient centrifugation and then cryopreserved in the vapor phase of liquid nitrogen. Analytical flow cytometry was used to check the purity and quantity of each magnetically sorted T cell population. Genomic DNA was isolated from every sorted fraction and measured by UV absorbance on a Nanodrop 2000c.

Using the deep immunoSEQ assay, TCR CDR3 regions were amplified from genomic DNA by multiplex PCR. For each cell subset, the extracted genomic DNA was distributed evenly across all wells of several immunoSEQ 96-well plates, and each plate served as one replicate. Each replicate PCR for sorted subsets received approximately 220 ng genomic DNA, equal to about 30,000 T cell genomes. Purified libraries were measured with a Qubit 3.0 fluorometer, size-checked on a Bioanalyzer 2100, and measured again with the KAPA Library Quantification kit. Every immunoSEQ 96-well plate was sequenced on a separate single-read 150-cycle Illumina NextSeq 550 flow cell. From the authors' description of their analysis: The immunoSEQ output contained only junctional sequences without quality scores, so filtering could not match that applied to full-length reads. To assign V/J genes and CDR3, sequences were annotated against IMGT germline references using PyIR, a Python wrapper for IgBLAST v1.9. Any read was removed if the V/J assignment was weak (E-value above 1e-6), the CDR3 was missing, or the read contained stop codons, out-of-frame junctions, or ambiguous translated residues. V3J clonotypes were defined as sequences sharing an identical inferred V gene, J gene, and CDR3 amino acid sequence. The percentage overlap between two repertoires was calculated by dividing the number of shared unique clonotypes by the size of the smaller repertoire. RTK rarefaction, the Chao1 estimator, and Recon v2.1 estimates of unobserved clonotypes were used to assess repertoire richness. OLGA was used to compute generation probabilities for all TCRbeta clonotypes that the gDNA method yielded from four donors. TCRdb mirrors the immuneACCESS table, restricted to in-frame sequences. Some clones are absent from its copies; in checked studies, under half trace to an unresolved V gene, and the reason for the others is unknown. V, J and clone size are taken as reported in that table, and D and trimming were inferred from the DNA itself. The sample table contains fewer than 850,000 clones; only one count was recorded for more than 70% of them. Of the sample, under 2% is held by the ten largest clones.

This TCR derives from a woman in her 30s in good health. Here the chain combines TRBV6-1 and TRBJ2-1, with 10 junctional bases fitting TRBD1. The sequencing input was memory CD4+ T cells sorted from blood. In light of the paper, this sample's cell subset or site label describes: CD45RA-negative fraction. The nucleotide sequence is given as TGTGCCAGCAAGAAGGGACAGGGGATCTACAATGAGCAGTTCTTC. Its amino acids are CASKKGQGIYNEQFF.